The clone carrying this TCR beta chain was detected ten times or more. This sample was included in a study of T cells in Graves' hyperthyroidism and ophthalmopathy. With a duration under 2 months, the hyperthyroidism was newly diagnosed in patients aged 18 to 65. This CDR3 is 13 amino acids long. Trimming removed 8 bases from V and 6 bases from J; junction bases left unmatched: 7. Germline V gene lookup returns CDR1 MDHEN and CDR2 SYDVKM. RNA transcripts served as the template for amplifying TCR beta CDR3 regions. The TCR CDR3 was amplified in a first-round RT-PCR using the HTBI primer set. MiXCR was run by TCRdb on the multiplex PCR reads, yielding one entry per CDR3 protein. The data show some 180,000 distinct CDR3 sequences, 15% to 20% seen once.

The sample was blood. The V and J genes are TRBV28 and TRBJ1-2; the match to TRBD1 covers 9 bases. This receptor was identified in a woman aged 45-65 years with Graves' hyperthyroidism. CDR3 nucleotides: TGTGCCAGCTCCCGGGACAGGGTGCATGGCTACACCTTC. Residues: CASSRDRVHGYTF.